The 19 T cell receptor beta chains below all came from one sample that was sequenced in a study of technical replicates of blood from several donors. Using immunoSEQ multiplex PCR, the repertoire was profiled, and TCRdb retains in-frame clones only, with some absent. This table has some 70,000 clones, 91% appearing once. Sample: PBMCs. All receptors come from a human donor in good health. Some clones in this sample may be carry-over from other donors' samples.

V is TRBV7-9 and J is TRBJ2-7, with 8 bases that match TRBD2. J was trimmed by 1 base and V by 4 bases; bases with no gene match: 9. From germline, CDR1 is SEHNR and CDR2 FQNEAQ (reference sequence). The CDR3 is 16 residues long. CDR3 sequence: CASSSRAGGNSYEQYF. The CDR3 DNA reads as TGTGCCAGCAGCTCCCGTGCGGGGGGCAATTCCTACGAGCAGTACTTC. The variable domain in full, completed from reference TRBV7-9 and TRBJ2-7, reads DTGVSQNPRHKITKRGQNVTFRCDPISEHNRLYWYRQTLGQGPEFLTYFQNEAQLEKSRLLSDRFSAERPKGSFSTLEIQRTEQGDSAMYLCASSSRAGGNSYEQYFGPGTRLTVT.

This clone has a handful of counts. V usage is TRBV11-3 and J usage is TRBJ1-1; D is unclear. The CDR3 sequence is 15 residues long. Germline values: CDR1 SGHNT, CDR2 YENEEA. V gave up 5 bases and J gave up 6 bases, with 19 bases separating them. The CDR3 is CASSTGGGSSPEAFF. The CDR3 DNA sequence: TGTGCCAGCAGCACTGGAGGAGGGAGCTCGCCTGAAGCTTTCTTT.

The CDR3 reads CASSSSGLAGLYNEQFF. The CDR3, as DNA: TGTGCCAGCAGTTCGTCTGGACTAGCGGGGTTATACAATGAGCAGTTCTTC. This chain joins TRBV28 and TRBJ2-1; TRBD2 agrees at 12 bases. From germline, CDR1 is MDHEN and CDR2 SYDVKM. Germline trimming cut 4 bases from V and 4 bases from J; bases unmatched to any gene: 8. The CDR3 runs to 17 residues.

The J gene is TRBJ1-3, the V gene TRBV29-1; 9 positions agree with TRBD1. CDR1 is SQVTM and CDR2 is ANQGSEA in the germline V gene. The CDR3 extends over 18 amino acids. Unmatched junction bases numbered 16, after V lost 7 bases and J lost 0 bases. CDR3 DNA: TGCAGCGCAAGTAGCCCCGGGACAGGGTTGAGCTCTGGAAACACCATATATTTT. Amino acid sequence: CSASSPGTGLSSGNTIYF.

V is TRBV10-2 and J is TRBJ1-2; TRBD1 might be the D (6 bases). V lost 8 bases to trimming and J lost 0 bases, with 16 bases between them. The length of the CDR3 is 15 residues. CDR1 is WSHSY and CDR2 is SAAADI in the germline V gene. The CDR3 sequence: CASGFSGATNYGYTF. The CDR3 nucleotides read TGCGCCAGCGGTTTCTCAGGGGCTACTAACTATGGCTACACCTTC.

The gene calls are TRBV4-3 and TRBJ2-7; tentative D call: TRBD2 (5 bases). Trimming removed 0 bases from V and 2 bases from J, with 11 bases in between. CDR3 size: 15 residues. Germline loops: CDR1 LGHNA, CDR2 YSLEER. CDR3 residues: CASSQDGRGTYEQYF. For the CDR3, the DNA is TGCGCCAGCAGCCAAGATGGCCGGGGAACCTACGAGCAGTACTTC.

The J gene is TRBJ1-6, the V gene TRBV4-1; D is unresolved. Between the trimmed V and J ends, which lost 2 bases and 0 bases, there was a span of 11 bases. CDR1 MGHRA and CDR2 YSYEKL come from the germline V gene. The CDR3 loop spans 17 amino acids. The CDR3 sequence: CASSQPDLASYNSPLHF. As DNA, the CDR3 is TGCGCCAGCAGCCAACCGGACTTAGCCTCCTATAATTCACCCCTCCACTTT.

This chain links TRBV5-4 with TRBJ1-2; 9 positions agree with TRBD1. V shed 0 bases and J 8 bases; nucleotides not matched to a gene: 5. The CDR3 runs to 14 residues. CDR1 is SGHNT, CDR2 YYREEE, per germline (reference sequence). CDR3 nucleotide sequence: TGTGCCAGCAGCTTGGCGGGACAGGGCTGGGGCTACACCTTC. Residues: CASSLAGQGWGYTF.

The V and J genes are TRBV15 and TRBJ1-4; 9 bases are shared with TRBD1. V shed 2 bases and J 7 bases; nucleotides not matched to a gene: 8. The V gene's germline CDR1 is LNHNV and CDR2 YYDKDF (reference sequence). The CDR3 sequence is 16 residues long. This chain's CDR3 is CATSRRDRVEGEKLFF. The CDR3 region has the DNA TGTGCCACCAGCAGACGGGACAGGGTAGAAGGTGAAAAACTGTTTTTT.

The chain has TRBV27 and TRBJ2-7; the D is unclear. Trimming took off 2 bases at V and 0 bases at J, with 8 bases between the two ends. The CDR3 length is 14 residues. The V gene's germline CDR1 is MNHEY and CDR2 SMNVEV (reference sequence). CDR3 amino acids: CASSLRLGSYEQYF. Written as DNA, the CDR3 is TGTGCCAGCAGTTTACGACTTGGCTCCTACGAGCAGTACTTC.

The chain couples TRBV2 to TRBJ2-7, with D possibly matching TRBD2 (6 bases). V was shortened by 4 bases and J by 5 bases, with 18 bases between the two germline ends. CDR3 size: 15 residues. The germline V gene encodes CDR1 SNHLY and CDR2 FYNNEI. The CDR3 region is CASSVSGTRIDEQYF. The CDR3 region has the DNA TGTGCCAGCAGTGTTTCCGGGACTCGAATCGACGAGCAGTACTTC.

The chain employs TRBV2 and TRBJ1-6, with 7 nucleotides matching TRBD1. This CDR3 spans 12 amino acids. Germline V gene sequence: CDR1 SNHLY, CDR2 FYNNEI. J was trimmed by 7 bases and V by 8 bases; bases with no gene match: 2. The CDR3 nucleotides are TGTGCCAGCGGGACAGACAATTCACCCCTCCACTTT. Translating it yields CASGTDNSPLHF.

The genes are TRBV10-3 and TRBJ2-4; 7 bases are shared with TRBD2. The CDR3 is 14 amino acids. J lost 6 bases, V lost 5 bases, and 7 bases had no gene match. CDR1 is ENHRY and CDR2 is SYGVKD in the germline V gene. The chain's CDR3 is CAISSGMGGNIQYF. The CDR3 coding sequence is TGTGCCATCAGTAGCGGGATGGGTGGAAACATTCAGTACTTC.

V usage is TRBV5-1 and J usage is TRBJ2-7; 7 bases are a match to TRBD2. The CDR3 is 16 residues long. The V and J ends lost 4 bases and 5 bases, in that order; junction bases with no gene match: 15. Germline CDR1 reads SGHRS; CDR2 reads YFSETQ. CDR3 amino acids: CASSAGGRTRGDEQYF. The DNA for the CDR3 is TGCGCCAGCAGCGCAGGAGGACGGACTAGAGGGGACGAGCAGTACTTC.

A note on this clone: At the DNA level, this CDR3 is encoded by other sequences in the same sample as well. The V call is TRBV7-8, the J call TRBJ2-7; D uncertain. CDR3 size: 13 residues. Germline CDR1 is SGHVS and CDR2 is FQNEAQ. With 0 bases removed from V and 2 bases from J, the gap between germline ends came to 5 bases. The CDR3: CASSLASTYEQYF. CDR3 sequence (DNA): TGTGCCAGCAGCTTAGCGTCCACCTACGAGCAGTACTTC.

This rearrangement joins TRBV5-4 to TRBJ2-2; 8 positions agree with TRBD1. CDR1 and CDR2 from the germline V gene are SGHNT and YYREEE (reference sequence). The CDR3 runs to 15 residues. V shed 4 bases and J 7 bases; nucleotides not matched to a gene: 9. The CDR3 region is CASSPPGQVRGELFF. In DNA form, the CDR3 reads TGTGCCAGCAGCCCTCCGGGACAGGTGCGCGGGGAGCTGTTTTTT.

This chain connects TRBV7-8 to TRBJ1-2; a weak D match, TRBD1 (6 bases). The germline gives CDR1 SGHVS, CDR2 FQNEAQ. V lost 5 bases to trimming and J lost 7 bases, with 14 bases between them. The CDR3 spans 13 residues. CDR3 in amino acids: CASSTGPMGGYTF. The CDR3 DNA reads TGTGCCAGCAGCACAGGGCCGATGGGTGGCTACACCTTC.

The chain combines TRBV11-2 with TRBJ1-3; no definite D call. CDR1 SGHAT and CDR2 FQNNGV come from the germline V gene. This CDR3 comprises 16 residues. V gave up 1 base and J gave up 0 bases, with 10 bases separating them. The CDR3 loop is CASSLAPQSSGNTIYF. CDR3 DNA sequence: TGTGCCAGCAGCTTAGCGCCACAGAGCTCTGGAAACACCATATATTTT.

The CDR3 spells CASRNRNQPQHF. The CDR3 DNA follows: TGTGCCAGCAGAAACAGGAATCAGCCCCAGCATTTT. The chain employs TRBV6-1 and TRBJ1-5; D is possibly TRBD1 (5 bases). The V gene's germline CDR1 is MNHNS and CDR2 SASEGT. V lost 6 bases and J 4 bases, leaving 7 bases between the germline ends. There are 12 residues in the CDR3.